This T cell receptor (beta chain) was obtained from a study of T cell responses to AZD1222 COVID-19 vaccine. Study-wide results and caveats: Dominant at 160-218 and 743-854, vaccine-associated CD4 TCRs also spanned spike. Scientists sampled the repertoires only once the peak T cell response had passed.

TCRdb's copy holds only in-frame clones and misses some; the assay was immunoSEQ multiplex PCR. The sample comprises tens of thousands of clones, around 90% of which are singletons, and around 2.9% rests with the top ten. Turning to this clone: No antigen is known for it.

Germline assignment: CDR1 SGHVS and CDR2 FQNEAQ. This CDR3 is 13 amino acids long. Trimming cost V 5 bases and J 8 bases; bases outside gene matches: 7. Sequencing used peripheral blood, obtained 28 days after the second AZD1222 dose. This clonotype was sampled from an adult who received the AZD1222 COVID-19 vaccine. V is TRBV7-8 and J is TRBJ1-2, with 8 nucleotides matching TRBD1. The CDR3 DNA sequence: TGTGCCAGCAGCCCCGGACAGGGAAGCGGCTACACCTTC. Translation gives CASSPGQGSGYTF.